Described below is a single T cell receptor beta chain sequence and its context. This table comes from immunoSEQ multiplex PCR, and its TCRdb copy is limited to in-frame clones, with some not included. The table lists about a million clones, about 80% of them singletons, with about 1.5% in the top ten. The data stem from a study of shared clonotypes between healthy human individuals. The CDR3 is 15 residues long. J gave up 3 bases and V 3 bases, and 8 bases lay outside the gene matches. Germline V gives CDR1 LNHDA, CDR2 SQIVND (reference sequence). The V call is TRBV19, the J call TRBJ2-7; TRBD2 agrees at 7 bases. Sequenced: memory CD4+ T cells sorted from blood. Subset of the sample: CD45RA-negative fraction. This clonotype was obtained from a man in his late teens or twenties in good health. The CDR3 sequence: CASSIAGGGIYEQYF. The CDR3 DNA follows: TGTGCCAGTAGTATCGCCGGCGGGGGAATCTACGAGCAGTACTTC.